Listed here are 16 T cell receptor beta chains from one sample, sequenced in a study of shared clonotypes between healthy human individuals. Some clones are missing from TCRdb's copy, which holds only in-frame ones; the method was immunoSEQ multiplex PCR. Of about 2 million clones in the sample, approximately 94% are singletons; the top ten hold 1% to 1.5%. CD45RO-negative, CCR7-positively selected cells formed the naive CD8 fraction, excluding terminally differentiated effector memory CD45RA+ cells. Sequenced material: naive CD8+ T cells sorted from blood. These receptor sequences come from a man between 18 and 29 years old in good health.

In DNA form, the CDR3 reads TGTGCCAGCAGTTACCGGGGGTACTATGGCTACACCTTC. Protein product: CASSYRGYYGYTF. The chain employs TRBV6-5 and TRBJ1-2, with D possibly matching TRBD1 (5 bases). Looked up from germline, CDR1 is MNHEY and CDR2 is SVGAGI. V was pared by 2 bases and J by 3 bases, with 7 bases between. This CDR3 is 13 amino acids long.

The chain is built from TRBV11-2 and TRBJ2-7; 7 positions match TRBD2. CDR3 length equals 15 residues. Looked up from germline, CDR1 is SGHAT and CDR2 is FQNNGV. The V gene end was trimmed by 1 base and the J gene end by 0 bases; junction bases not matched to a gene: 3. The CDR3 loop reads CASSLVGGSSYEQYF. The CDR3 nucleotides read TGTGCCAGCAGCTTAGTGGGGGGGAGCTCCTACGAGCAGTACTTC.

The chain uses TRBV11-2 and TRBJ2-1, with a tentative D call TRBD2 (5 bases). The CDR3 is 11 residues long. Trimming cost V 5 bases and J 14 bases, with 13 bases left between them. CDR1 is SGHAT, CDR2 FQNNGV, per germline. CDR3 sequence: CASSLATLKFF. CDR3 coding DNA: TGTGCCAGCAGCCTAGCCACATTGAAGTTCTTC.

The CDR3 spells CSVDEGNGANVLTF. DNA of the CDR3: TGCAGCGTTGACGAAGGAAATGGGGCCAACGTCCTGACTTTC. The V and J genes are TRBV29-1 and TRBJ2-6; no definite D call. Trimming shortened V by 3 bases and J by 3 bases, and 9 bases separated the two germline ends. The CDR3 sequence is 14 residues long. The germline gives CDR1 SQVTM, CDR2 ANQGSEA.

The chain employs TRBV11-2 and TRBJ2-7, with D unresolved. The length of the CDR3 is 13 residues. Germline V gives CDR1 SGHAT, CDR2 FQNNGV. The ends were cut back, 4 bases at V and 1 base at J, with 8 bases in the middle. The chain's CDR3 is CASSSVESYEQYF. DNA of the CDR3: TGTGCCAGCAGCTCTGTCGAGTCCTACGAGCAGTACTTC. Full variable domain (missing parts from reference TRBV11-2 and TRBJ2-7): EAGVAQSPRYKIIEKRQSVAFWCNPISGHATLYWYQQILGQGPKLLIQFQNNGVVDDSQLPKDRFSAERLKGVDSTLKIQPAKLEDSAVYLCASSSVESYEQYFGPGTRLTVT.

This chain connects TRBV29-1 to TRBJ1-3; D is uncertain. This CDR3 has 13 residues. The germline V gene has CDR1 SQVTM and CDR2 ANQGSEA. The ends were cut back, 5 bases at V and 4 bases at J, with 12 bases in the middle. The DNA of the CDR3 is TGCAGCGTTCCCGAAACCGACGGAAACACCATATATTTT. Encoded protein: CSVPETDGNTIYF.

V and J are TRBV9 and TRBJ1-2, with 7 positions matching TRBD1. CDR3 length: 18 residues. Germline V gene sequence: CDR1 SGDLS, CDR2 YYNGEE. After removal of 3 bases from V and 5 bases from J, the junction contained 19 bases not matched to a gene. CDR3 region: CASSASRDSNPKGYGYTF. The CDR3 DNA follows: TGTGCCAGCAGCGCAAGCCGGGACAGCAATCCGAAGGGTTATGGCTACACCTTC.

The chain has TRBV7-6 and TRBJ2-7, with D uncertain. This CDR3 is 15 amino acids long. Germline CDR1 is SGHVS and CDR2 is FNYEAQ. Trimming pared 0 bases from V and 3 bases from J, leaving 12 bases between. As DNA, the CDR3 is TGTGCCAGCAGCTTAGCGACGGGCTATATCTACGAGCAGTACTTC. As protein: CASSLATGYIYEQYF.

The chain recombines TRBV5-6 with TRBJ1-1; perhaps TRBD1 as D (5 bases). CDR1 is SGHDT, CDR2 YYEEEE, per germline. This CDR3 region has 13 residues. Trimming took 0 bases from V and 11 from J, leaving 14 bases between them. The CDR3 DNA reads TGTGCCAGCAGCTTGGGGGACCCCAAGTGGGCTTTCTTT. As protein: CASSLGDPKWAFF.

The V and J genes are TRBV4-1 and TRBJ2-7, with D perhaps matching TRBD2 (7 bases). Trimming took 4 bases from V and 0 from J, leaving 16 bases between them. The germline V gene encodes CDR1 MGHRA and CDR2 YSYEKL. The CDR3 sequence is 16 residues long. CDR3 residues: CASSPGGQGNSYEQYF. The DNA of the CDR3 is TGCGCCAGCAGCCCGGGGGGCCAGGGAAACTCCTACGAGCAGTACTTC.

J is TRBJ1-1 and V is TRBV5-1; D is unresolved. The germline V gene has CDR1 SGHRS and CDR2 YFSETQ. The V end lost 0 bases, the J end lost 4 bases, and 10 bases lay between the germline ends. The CDR3 has 14 residues. The DNA for the CDR3 is TGCGCCAGCAGCTTGGGCTCGGGGATCACTGAAGCTTTCTTT. It is translated as CASSLGSGITEAFF.

The genes are TRBV9 and TRBJ2-3; tentatively, D is TRBD1 or TRBD2 (6 bases each). Germline CDR1 is SGDLS and CDR2 is YYNGEE. There are 15 residues in the CDR3. V dropped 1 base and J dropped 2 bases, with 11 bases sitting between them. The CDR3 sequence is CASSVSGAFTDTQYF. DNA of the CDR3: TGTGCCAGCAGCGTATCGGGGGCCTTCACAGATACGCAGTATTTT.

This clone was seen once. This chain uses TRBV27 with TRBJ1-1; 8 bases agree with TRBD1. Trimming took 3 bases from V and 4 from J; bases not matched to a gene: 10. The CDR3 consists of 16 residues. The germline V gene has CDR1 MNHEY and CDR2 SMNVEV (reference sequence). CDR3 loop: CASSLSGGVLGTEAFF. In DNA, the CDR3 is TGTGCCAGCAGTTTGTCAGGGGGCGTCTTGGGCACTGAAGCTTTCTTT.

This clone was seen just once. This chain links TRBV7-9 with TRBJ1-2, with D uncertain. Germline V gene lookup returns CDR1 SEHNR and CDR2 FQNEAQ (reference sequence). The CDR3 extends over 13 amino acids. With 4 bases removed from V and 8 bases from J, the gap between germline ends came to 14 bases. The CDR3 DNA sequence: TGTGCCAGCAGCTCGCAGGAAGGGCTCGGCTACACCTTC. It codes for CASSSQEGLGYTF.

V and J are TRBV13 and TRBJ1-5; a possible D gene is TRBD1 (5 bases). CDR1 and CDR2 (germline): PRHDT, FYEKMQ (reference sequence). Deletions cut 0 bases from V and 0 bases from J, with 9 bases between. The CDR3 sequence is 16 residues long. The CDR3 sequence is CASSLGLDTSNQPQHF. The CDR3 region has the DNA TGTGCCAGCAGCTTAGGACTGGACACTAGCAATCAGCCCCAGCATTTT.

V and J are TRBV27 and TRBJ2-3, with 8 bases aligning to TRBD2. CDR1 is MNHEY, CDR2 SMNVEV, per germline (reference sequence). V trimming: 1 base; J trimming: 6 bases; junction bases outside the gene matches: 9. CDR3 length: 16 amino acids. The chain's CDR3 is CASSLLPSGSFDTQYF. For the CDR3, the DNA is TGTGCCAGCAGTTTATTACCCAGCGGGAGTTTCGATACGCAGTATTTT.